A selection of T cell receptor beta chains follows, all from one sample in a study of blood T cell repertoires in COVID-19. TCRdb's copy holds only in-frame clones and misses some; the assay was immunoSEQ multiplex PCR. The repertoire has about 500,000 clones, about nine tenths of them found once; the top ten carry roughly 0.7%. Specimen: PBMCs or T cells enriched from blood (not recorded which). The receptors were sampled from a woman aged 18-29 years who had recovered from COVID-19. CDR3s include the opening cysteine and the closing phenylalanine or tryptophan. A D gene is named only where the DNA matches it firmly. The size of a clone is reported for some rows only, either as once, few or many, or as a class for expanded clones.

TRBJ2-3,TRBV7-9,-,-,TGTGCCAGCCCCGGGGTTAGCACAGATACGCAGTATTTT,CASPGVSTDTQYF
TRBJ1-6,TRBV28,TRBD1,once,TGTGCCAGCAGACTCGCAGGGGGGCTAGGTTCACCCCTCCACTTT,CASRLAGGLGSPLHF
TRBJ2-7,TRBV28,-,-,TGTGCCAGCAGTTTCGGTGGACATGTCGACGAGCAGTACTTC,CASSFGGHVDEQYF
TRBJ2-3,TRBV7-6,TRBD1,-,TGTGCCAGCAGCCCGGGGACAGGGAACACAGATACGCAGTATTTT,CASSPGTGNTDTQYF
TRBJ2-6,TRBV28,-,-,TGTGCCAGGGGCAGCCCCTCTGGGGCCAACGTCCTGACTTTC,CARGSPSGANVLTF
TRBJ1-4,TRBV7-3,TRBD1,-,TGTGCCAGCAGCCCTCTGGGGACAGGGGGGAACGAAAAACTGTTTTTT,CASSPLGTGGNEKLFF
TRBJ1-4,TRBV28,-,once,TGTGCCAGCAGTTTAGGAGGGGCTAATGAAAAACTGTTTTTT,CASSLGGANEKLFF
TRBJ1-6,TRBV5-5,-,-,TGTGCCACGAGGAGAAGACCCTATAATTCACCCCTCCACTTT,CATRRRPYNSPLHF
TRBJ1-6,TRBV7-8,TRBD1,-,TGTGCCAGCAGCCACGGACAGGGGGGTATGGATTCACCCCTCCACTTT,CASSHGQGGMDSPLHF
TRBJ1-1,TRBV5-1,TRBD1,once,TGCGCCAGCAGCTTTGGGACAGGGGGCCACGAGAGAAACACTGAAGCTTTCTTT,CASSFGTGGHERNTEAFF
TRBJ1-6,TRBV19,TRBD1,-,TGTGCCAGTACAGGACAGGGGGCAGTTGGGTCACCCCTCCACTTT,CASTGQGAVGSPLHF
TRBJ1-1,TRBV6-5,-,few,TGTGCCAGCAGTCCCACTGTTCGCACTGAAGCTTTCTTT,CASSPTVRTEAFF
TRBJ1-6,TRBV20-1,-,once,TGCAGTGCTAGTTGGGCAGGGGATTCACCCCTCCACTTT,CSASWAGDSPLHF
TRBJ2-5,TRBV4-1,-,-,TGCGCCAGCAGCCAAGTGGGACTTGCCAAAGAGACCCAGTACTTC,CASSQVGLAKETQYF
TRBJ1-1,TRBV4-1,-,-,TGCGCCAGCAGCCAAGGGCAGGGTCCCCGAGAAGCTTTCTTT,CASSQGQGPREAFF
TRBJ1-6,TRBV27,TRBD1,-,TGTGCCAGCAGATGGCGGACAGGGGGTTTTTCACCCCTCCACTTT,CASRWRTGGFSPLHF
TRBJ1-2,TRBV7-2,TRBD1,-,TGTGCCAGCAGCCCAGACAGGGAAGGAGTCTACACCTTC,CASSPDREGVYTF
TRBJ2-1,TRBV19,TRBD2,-,TGTGCCAGTAGTATCTTTCTGACTAGCGGGGGTGAGCAGTTCTTC,CASSIFLTSGGEQFF
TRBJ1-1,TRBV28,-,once,TGTGCCAGCAGTGGCGGGGTAGCAGGGAGAATAAGCTGGTACGACACTGAAGCTTTCTTT,CASSGGVAGRISWYDTEAFF
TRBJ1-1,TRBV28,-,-,TGTGCCAGCAACCCCCCCCTGAACGACAGACACGAGACTGAAGCTTTCTTT,CASNPPLNDRHETEAFF
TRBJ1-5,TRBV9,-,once,TGTGCCAGCAGCGTAGTCAGGACATATAGCAATCAGCCCCAGCATTTT,CASSVVRTYSNQPQHF
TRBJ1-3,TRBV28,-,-,TGTGCCAGCACCACTGTGGGGGCTTCTGGAAACACCATATATTTT,CASTTVGASGNTIYF
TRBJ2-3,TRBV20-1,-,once,TGCAGTGCTAGTCCCCCGGGAGCTAGCACAGATACGCAGTATTTT,CSASPPGASTDTQYF
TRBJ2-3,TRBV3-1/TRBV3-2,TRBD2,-,TGTGCCAGCAGCCAAGTGGGCCGGAGCGGGGGCCCAGATACGCAGTATTTT,CASSQVGRSGGPDTQYF
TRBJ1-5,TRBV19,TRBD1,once,TGTGCCAGTAGGTGGACAGGCGATCAGCCCCAGCATTTT,CASRWTGDQPQHF
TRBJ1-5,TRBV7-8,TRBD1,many,TGTGCCAGCAGCTCGACCCGGACAGGGGACAATCAGCCCCAGCATTTT,CASSSTRTGDNQPQHF
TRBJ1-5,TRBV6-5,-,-,TGTGCCAGCAGTTCAGGGGCTGGCAATCAGCCCCAGCATTTT,CASSSGAGNQPQHF
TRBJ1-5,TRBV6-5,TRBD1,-,TGTGCCAGCAGTAATACAGGGGTGGGACAGCCCCAGCATTTT,CASSNTGVGQPQHF
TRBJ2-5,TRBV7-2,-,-,TGTGCCAGCAGCTGGAACAGGGTTGGAGAGACCCAGTACTTC,CASSWNRVGETQYF
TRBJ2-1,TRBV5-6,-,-,TGTGCCAGCAGCTGGCGGGACGCGATGAATGAGCAGTTCTTC,CASSWRDAMNEQFF
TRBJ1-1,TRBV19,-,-,TGTGCCAGTAGCCCCGGGACACCGAACACTGAAGCTTTCTTT,CASSPGTPNTEAFF
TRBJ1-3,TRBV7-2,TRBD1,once,TGTGCCAGCAGCTTAGCGGGGCAGGGGGCTGGAAACACCATATATTTT,CASSLAGQGAGNTIYF
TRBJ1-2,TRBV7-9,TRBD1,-,TGTGCCAGCAGCTTACCTCTGACAGGGGTGGACTATGGCTACACCTTC,CASSLPLTGVDYGYTF
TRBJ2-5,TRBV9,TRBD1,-,TGTGCCAGCAGCGCGGGACAGGGTTCGGGAGAGACCCAGTACTTC,CASSAGQGSGETQYF
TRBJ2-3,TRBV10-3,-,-,TGTGCCATCAGCAAGGCGGGCCGAGAGGGCACAGATACGCAGTATTTT,CAISKAGREGTDTQYF